This T cell receptor (beta chain) is from a study of T cells in Graves' hyperthyroidism and ophthalmopathy. A remark on this clonotype: What it binds is unknown. One end of the junction fails to match germline, which may point to a read error.

Study-wide results and limits: The blood repertoire included most of the expanded thyroid clonotypes above 0.001. It was a median approximately 6 months before onset that the model predicted ophthalmopathy.

The CDR3 extends over 12 amino acids. Germline-derived CDR1 and CDR2 are ENHRY and SYGVKD. The investigators amplified TCR beta CDR3 regions from RNA transcripts. HTBI primers were employed in a first-round RT-PCR of the TCR CDR3. TCRdb analysed the multiplex PCR reads with MiXCR anew, one entry per CDR3 protein. The sample yields approximately 700,000 distinct CDR3 sequences, roughly 46% seen once. This sequence originates from an adult man with Graves' disease, either hyperthyroidism or ophthalmopathy (not recorded which). The rearrangement links TRBV10-3 to TRBJ1-2, with D possibly TRBD1 on 5 matching bases. The sequenced sample was peripheral blood or thyroid tissue (not recorded which). The CDR3 is CASSITGYGYTF. CDR3 DNA: TGTGCCAGCAGTATTACAGGATATGGCTACACCTTC.